These 29 T cell receptor beta chains were sequenced from one sample in a study of blood T cell repertoires in COVID-19 (dated by TCRdb to the early 2020s). Library method: the immunoSEQ multiplex PCR assay. The table comes from immuneACCESS by way of TCRdb, which keeps in-frame sequences with V and J called. Part of the clones is missing from these tables; in studies checked, under half for an unresolved V gene and the rest for unknown reasons. Present in this sample are over 250,000 clones, about nine tenths of which were seen just once. Together, the top ten hold roughly 1.8% of the sample. Sequencing was performed on PBMCs or T cells enriched from blood (not recorded which). The receptors derive from a woman aged 60-70 years who had recovered from COVID-19.

The chain links TRBV19 to TRBJ2-7; TRBD1 matches 8 bases. CDR1 LNHDA and CDR2 SQIVND come from the germline V gene (reference sequence). Trimming removed 6 bases from V and 3 bases from J; junction bases left unmatched: 1. CDR3 length: 12 residues. CDR3 residues: CASSDRGYEQYF. CDR3 coding DNA: TGTGCCAGTAGCGACAGGGGCTACGAGCAGTACTTC.

This sequence joins TRBV18 and TRBJ1-4; 10 bases line up with TRBD1. CDR1 is KGHSH, CDR2 LQKENI, per germline. Unmatched junction bases numbered 7, after V lost 4 bases and J lost 2 bases. This CDR3 is built from 17 residues. CDR3 in amino acids: CASSLDRGRGTNEKLFF. CDR3 sequence (DNA): TGTGCCAGCTCACTCGACAGGGGGCGAGGGACTAATGAAAAACTGTTTTTT.

The V call is TRBV2, the J call TRBJ1-2; D is uncertain. The CDR3 contains 12 residues. The germline V gene encodes CDR1 SNHLY and CDR2 FYNNEI. The germline V and J ends were trimmed by 4 bases and 5 bases, with 8 bases remaining between them. In nucleotides, the CDR3 is TGTGCCAGCAGTGTGTACAGTTATGGCTACACCTTC. Translated: CASSVYSYGYTF.

The chain carries TRBV7-9 and TRBJ2-7; a possible D gene is TRBD1 (6 bases). V lost 4 bases and J lost 5, with 12 bases in between. Germline CDR1 and CDR2: SEHNR and FQNEAQ (reference sequence). This CDR3 has 13 amino acids. This CDR3 is CASSSTGIHEQYF. The CDR3 DNA follows: TGTGCCAGCAGCTCCACAGGGATCCACGAGCAGTACTTC.

The chain recombines TRBV4-1 with TRBJ1-2; 7 positions agree with TRBD1. V was pared by 2 bases and J by 5 bases, with 5 bases of the junction left unmatched. There are 14 residues in the CDR3. Germline values: CDR1 MGHRA, CDR2 YSYEKL. The CDR3 protein is CASSQLLQGYGYTF. The CDR3 DNA sequence: TGCGCCAGCAGCCAACTTCTACAGGGGTATGGCTACACCTTC.

The rearrangement uses TRBV12-3 or TRBV12-4 and TRBJ1-1; TRBD1 might be the D (6 bases). The V gene lost 6 bases and the J gene lost 11 bases, with 13 bases spanning the gap. CDR3 length: 11 residues. The CDR3 DNA is TGTGCCAGCAGAGGGGGTTTCTTGGCTTTCTTT. It translates to CASRGGFLAFF.

The V and J genes are TRBV4-1 and TRBJ1-3; D gene ambiguous. The germline gives CDR1 MGHRA, CDR2 YSYEKL. The CDR3 has 13 amino acids. Trimming shortened V by 1 base and J by 7 bases, and 8 bases separated the two germline ends. The CDR3 loop is CASSQVGDNTIYF. The CDR3 coding sequence is TGCGCCAGCAGCCAAGTCGGGGATAACACCATATATTTT.

V gene TRBV11-3 combines with J gene TRBJ1-1; D is possibly TRBD1 (5 bases). Germline V gives CDR1 SGHNT, CDR2 YENEEA. CDR3 length: 13 residues. Trimming took off 0 bases at V and 10 bases at J, with 12 bases between the two ends. The CDR3 spells CASSLDGDSAAFF. CDR3 DNA: TGTGCCAGCAGCTTAGACGGGGACTCCGCAGCTTTCTTT. Variable domain in full (rest from reference TRBV11-3 and TRBJ1-1): EAGVVQSPRYKIIEKKQPVAFWCNPISGHNTLYWYLQNLGQGPELLIRYENEEAVDDSQLPKDRFSAERLKGVDSTLKIQPAELGDSAVYLCASSLDGDSAAFFGQGTRLTVV.

DNA for the CDR3: TGCGCCAGCAGCTTGTCAGGGGATGATCAGCCCCAGCATTTT. This encodes CASSLSGDDQPQHF. This chain joins TRBV5-1 and TRBJ1-5; D is perhaps TRBD1 (6 bases). CDR1 is SGHRS and CDR2 is YFSETQ in the germline V gene. The CDR3 length is 14 residues. The V gene lost 1 base and the J gene lost 5 bases, with 10 bases spanning the gap. Looking up the rest from reference TRBV5-1 and TRBJ1-5 gives the full variable domain: KAGVTQTPRYLIKTRGQQVTLSCSPISGHRSVSWYQQTPGQGLQFLFEYFSETQRNKGNFPGRFSGRQFSNSRSEMNVSTLELGDSALYLCASSLSGDDQPQHFGDGTRLSIL.

The J gene is TRBJ2-5, the V gene TRBV24-1; D gene unclear. Germline-derived CDR1 and CDR2 are KGHDR and SFDVKD. The CDR3 has 14 residues. Trimming left V 4 bases short and J 4 bases short, with 12 bases between. The CDR3 reads CATSEKGRGETQYF. CDR3 DNA sequence: TGTGCCACCAGTGAGAAAGGTAGAGGAGAGACCCAGTACTTC.

The CDR3 nucleotides read TGTGCCAGCAGACCGATCTACAGGGCCTACGAGCAGTACTTC. Translated: CASRPIYRAYEQYF. V and J are TRBV27 and TRBJ2-7; a possible D gene is TRBD1 (6 bases). Looked up from germline, CDR1 is MNHEY and CDR2 is SMNVEV (reference sequence). The CDR3 sequence is 14 residues long. Trimming shortened V by 6 bases and J by 2 bases, and 14 bases separated the two germline ends.

V gene TRBV18 combines with J gene TRBJ2-5; D perhaps matches TRBD2 (6 bases). The germline V gene encodes CDR1 KGHSH and CDR2 LQKENI. The CDR3 has 16 amino acids. With 0 bases removed from V and 5 bases from J, the gap between germline ends came to 16 bases. The CDR3 region is CASSPPTGAARETQYF. The CDR3 region has the DNA TGTGCCAGCTCACCACCTACGGGAGCCGCGCGGGAGACCCAGTACTTC. Filled out from reference TRBV18 and TRBJ2-5, the complete variable domain reads NAGVMQNPRHLVRRRGQEARLRCSPMKGHSHVYWYRQLPEEGLKFMVYLQKENIIDESGMPKERFSAEFPKEGPSILRIQQVVRGDSAAYFCASSPPTGAARETQYFGPGTRLLVL.

This chain connects TRBV3-1 (or the pseudogene TRBV3-2) to TRBJ1-5, with D maybe TRBD1 (5 bases). The CDR3 has 15 residues. Per the germline V gene, CDR1 is LGHDT and CDR2 is YNNKEL (reference sequence). Trimming took off 0 bases at V and 6 bases at J, with 12 bases between the two ends. The CDR3 DNA is TGTGCCAGCAGCCAAGACAAGGGGATCGGTCAGCCCCAGCATTTT. This translates into CASSQDKGIGQPQHF.

The chain joins TRBV10-1 to TRBJ1-1; D remains unclear. The germline CDR1 and CDR2 sequences are WNHNN and SYGVQD (reference sequence). Trimming cost V 5 bases and J 6 bases, with 13 bases left between them. The CDR3 spans 13 residues. In nucleotides, the CDR3 is TGCGCCAGCAGTCTGACAAATGCTGCTGAAGCTTTCTTT. Translated, it gives CASSLTNAAEAFF.

This clone occurred a few times. This specimen includes other DNA sequences encoding the same CDR3. The chain links TRBV3-1 (or the pseudogene TRBV3-2) to TRBJ1-1, with 7 bases aligning to TRBD1. This CDR3 region has 14 residues. The trim removed 4 bases at V and 2 bases at J, leaving 4 bases unmatched. Germline V gene data show CDR1 as LGHDT and CDR2 as YNNKEL (reference sequence). The CDR3 nucleotides are TGTGCCAGCAGCCCCCGGGACAGAAACACTGAAGCTTTCTTT. It is translated as CASSPRDRNTEAFF.

The chain employs TRBV28 and TRBJ1-2; D may be TRBD1 (6 bases). The CDR3 is made up of 13 amino acids. Germline V CDR1 and CDR2: MDHEN, SYDVKM. Trimming stripped 8 bases from V and 8 bases from J, with 18 bases between. CDR3 in amino acids: CASDDRSSKGYTF. CDR3 sequence (DNA): TGTGCCAGCGATGACAGGTCCTCTAAGGGCTACACCTTC.

This sequence joins TRBV7-3 and TRBJ2-5; D not certain. V gave up 8 bases and J gave up 1 base, with 11 bases separating them. This CDR3 has 13 amino acids. Germline assignment: CDR1 SGHTA and CDR2 FQGTGA. The CDR3 nucleotides are TGTGCCAGCGGTTCTGGCGGCCAAGAGACCCAGTACTTC. It translates to CASGSGGQETQYF.

This chain uses TRBV27 with TRBJ2-1; D perhaps matches TRBD2 (6 bases). The CDR3 has 15 amino acids. In germline, CDR1 is MNHEY, CDR2 SMNVEV (reference sequence). V dropped 7 bases and J dropped 0 bases, with 13 bases sitting between them. Here the CDR3 reads CASIRGGGSYNEQFF. CDR3 DNA sequence: TGTGCCAGCATACGGGGAGGTGGCTCCTACAATGAGCAGTTCTTC.

The chain uses TRBV28 and TRBJ1-1; D possibly corresponds to TRBD1 (5 bases). The V gene's germline CDR1 is MDHEN and CDR2 SYDVKM. The CDR3 is 13 residues long. V was cut by 5 bases and J by 5 bases, with 12 bases left in between. The CDR3 DNA is TGTGCCAGCAGTGTAAATAGGGGAACTGAAGCTTTCTTT. Its protein is CASSVNRGTEAFF.

The chain couples TRBV7-9 to TRBJ1-1, with D tentatively TRBD1 (6 bases). The CDR3 covers 17 residues. Trimming pared 3 bases from V and 1 base from J, leaving 18 bases between. Per the germline V gene, CDR1 is SEHNR and CDR2 is FQNEAQ (reference sequence). CDR3 in DNA: TGTGCCAGCAGCTTCCCCCGCGAGGGACAAGGGAACACTGAAGCTTTCTTT. Translated: CASSFPREGQGNTEAFF.

This clone was seen a few times. The gene calls are TRBV21-1 and TRBJ1-1; whether TRBD1, the table's D call, matches the DNA was not checked. TRBV21-1 is a known pseudogene. CDR3 length equals 13 residues. The CDR3 DNA follows: TGTGCCAGCAGCCAAGCAGGGGGCACTGAAGCTTTCTTT. Translation gives CASSQAGGTEAFF.

This clone was detected only once. This chain joins TRBV6-5 and TRBJ1-5; unclear D gene. The CDR3 runs 13 residues. The V end was cut by 6 bases, the J end by 5 bases, with 11 bases between. From germline, CDR1 is MNHEY and CDR2 SVGAGI. The CDR3 sequence is CASSDTLDQPQHF. In DNA form, the CDR3 reads TGTGCCAGCAGCGACACACTGGATCAGCCCCAGCATTTT.

This clone was observed a single time. The chain links TRBV11-2 to TRBJ2-7; 8 nucleotides match TRBD2. CDR1 is SGHAT, CDR2 FQNNGV, per germline. V lost 5 bases to trimming and J lost 0 bases; unmatched junction nucleotides: 6. This CDR3 is built from 15 residues. CDR3 nucleotides: TGTGCCAGCAGCCCAGGACTAGCAGACTCCTACGAGCAGTACTTC. Protein product: CASSPGLADSYEQYF. Supplemented by reference TRBV11-2 and TRBJ2-7, the full variable domain reads EAGVAQSPRYKIIEKRQSVAFWCNPISGHATLYWYQQILGQGPKLLIQFQNNGVVDDSQLPKDRFSAERLKGVDSTLKIQPAKLEDSAVYLCASSPGLADSYEQYFGPGTRLTVT.

The chain uses TRBV18 and TRBJ2-7, with TRBD2 matching 7 bases. The CDR3 loop spans 16 amino acids. CDR1 KGHSH and CDR2 LQKENI come from the germline V gene. V lost 1 base and J lost 3; bases outside the gene matches: 9. The CDR3 region has the DNA TGTGCCAGCTCACCACAGTCCGGGGGGTGGAGCTACGAGCAGTACTTC. It specifies CASSPQSGGWSYEQYF.

The rearrangement uses TRBV6-5 and TRBJ1-5; 7 bases line up with TRBD1. This CDR3 is 15 amino acids long. V trimming: 6 bases; J trimming: 3 bases; junction bases outside the gene matches: 8. Germline CDR1 reads MNHEY; CDR2 reads SVGAGI. The CDR3 reads CASRSGQAYNQPQHF. In DNA, the CDR3 is TGTGCCAGCAGGTCCGGACAGGCCTACAATCAGCCCCAGCATTTT.

This clone came up once. The chain uses TRBV7-9 and TRBJ2-7; 7 nucleotides line up with TRBD2. The V gene's germline CDR1 is SEHNR and CDR2 FQNEAQ (reference sequence). This CDR3 is built from 15 residues. The junction had 5 bases not matched to a gene; V was cut back by 1 base and J by 2 bases. The CDR3 spells CASSLGLATTYEQYF. The CDR3 DNA sequence: TGTGCCAGCAGCTTAGGACTAGCAACCACCTACGAGCAGTACTTC.

V is TRBV6-6 and J is TRBJ2-7; TRBD1 matches at 10 bases. V dropped 4 bases and J dropped 1; count of bases not matched to a gene: 7. Germline V gives CDR1 MNHNY, CDR2 SVGAGI (reference sequence). The CDR3 has 16 amino acids. This CDR3 reads CASSSTGGSRSYEQYF. Here the CDR3 DNA reads TGTGCCAGCAGTTCGACAGGGGGCTCCCGTTCCTACGAGCAGTACTTC.

This chain links TRBV2 with TRBJ1-5, with TRBD1 matching 8 bases. V dropped 6 bases and J dropped 6; count of bases not matched to a gene: 4. Germline loops: CDR1 SNHLY, CDR2 FYNNEI. This CDR3 is built from 13 residues. The CDR3 DNA is TGTGCCAGCAGGACAGGGGTTCTTCAGCCCCAGCATTTT. As protein: CASRTGVLQPQHF. Full variable domain (remainder filled in from reference TRBV2 and TRBJ1-5): EPEVTQTPSHQVTQMGQEVILRCVPISNHLYFYWYRQILGQKVEFLVSFYNNEISEKSEIFDDQFSVERPDGSNFTLKIRSTKLEDSAMYFCASRTGVLQPQHFGDGTRLSIL.

This chain links TRBV5-1 with TRBJ2-3, with 10 bases lining up with TRBD1. Germline V gene sequence: CDR1 SGHRS, CDR2 YFSETQ. The CDR3 extends over 14 amino acids. V gave up 6 bases and J gave up 5 bases; unmatched junction bases: 6. The CDR3 coding sequence is TGCGCCAGCACTAGACAGGGGGCGGGAGATACGCAGTATTTT. Translated: CASTRQGAGDTQYF.